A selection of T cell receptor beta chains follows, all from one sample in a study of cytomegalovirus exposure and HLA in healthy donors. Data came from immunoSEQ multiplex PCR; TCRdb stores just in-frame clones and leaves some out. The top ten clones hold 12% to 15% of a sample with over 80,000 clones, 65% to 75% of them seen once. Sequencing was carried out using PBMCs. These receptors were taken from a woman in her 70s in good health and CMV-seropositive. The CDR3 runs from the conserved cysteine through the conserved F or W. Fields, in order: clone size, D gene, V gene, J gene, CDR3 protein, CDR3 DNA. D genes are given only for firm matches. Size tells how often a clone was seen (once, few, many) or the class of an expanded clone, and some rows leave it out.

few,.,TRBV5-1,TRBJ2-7,CASRLSGAGLSYEQYF,TGCGCCAGCAGGTTGTCCGGGGCGGGGTTATCCTACGAGCAGTACTTC
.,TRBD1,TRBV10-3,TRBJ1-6,CAISESPGGIYSPLHF,TGTGCCATCAGTGAGTCCCCAGGGGGCATTTACTCACCCCTCCACTTT
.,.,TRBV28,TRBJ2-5,CASRSPWAEEETQYF,TGTGCCAGCCGCTCCCCATGGGCCGAAGAGGAGACCCAGTACTTC
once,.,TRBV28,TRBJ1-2,CASSFGGANYGYTF,TGTGCCAGCAGTTTTGGGGGGGCGAACTATGGCTACACCTTC
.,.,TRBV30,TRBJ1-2,CAWRGGRGAHGYTF,TGTGCCTGGAGGGGCGGGCGGGGGGCGCATGGCTACACCTTC
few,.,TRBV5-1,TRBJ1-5,CASSLAGTRNQPQHF,TGCGCCAGCAGCTTGGCCGGGACACGCAATCAGCCCCAGCATTTT
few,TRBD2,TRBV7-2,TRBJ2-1,CASSPFAGGAYNEQFF,TGTGCCAGCAGCCCCTTTGCGGGGGGCGCCTACAATGAGCAGTTCTTC
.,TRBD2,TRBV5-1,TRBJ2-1,CASYSGLAPYNEQFF,TGCGCCAGCTATTCGGGACTAGCGCCCTACAATGAGCAGTTCTTC
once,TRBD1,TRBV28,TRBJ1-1,CASRLQGAGVAFF,TGTGCCAGCAGACTCCAGGGGGCGGGCGTAGCTTTCTTT
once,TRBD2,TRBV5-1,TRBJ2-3,CASSLNGGVADTQYF,TGCGCCAGCAGCTTGAACGGGGGGGTTGCAGATACGCAGTATTTT
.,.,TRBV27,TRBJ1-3,CASSPLLGGLSGNTIYF,TGTGCCAGCAGTCCACTACTCGGGGGTTTGTCTGGAAACACCATATATTTT